The rows below give T cell receptor beta chains drawn from one sample of a study of lymphopenia after photon versus proton radiotherapy. Data came from immunoSEQ multiplex PCR; TCRdb stores just in-frame clones and leaves some out. The repertoire holds 150,000 to 200,000 clones, with around nine tenths as singletons. The specimen comprised peripheral blood, sampled from a patient treated with photon-based radiotherapy. The receptors originated from a man aged 45-60 years with gastric cancer. CDR3s include the opening cysteine and the closing phenylalanine or tryptophan. Each record gives: D gene, V gene, CDR3 length, J gene, clone size, CDR3 protein, CDR3 DNA. The D gene is left open where the match is weak. Size is omitted from some rows. Given values are once, few, many or a class for expanded clones.

D gene: -
V gene: TRBV4-2
CDR3 length: 14
J gene: TRBJ2-1
clone size: -
CDR3 protein: CASREGGGSHEQFF
CDR3 DNA: TGTGCCAGCAGAGAGGGGGGCGGGAGTCATGAGCAGTTCTTC

D gene: -
V gene: TRBV30
CDR3 length: 11
J gene: TRBJ2-1
clone size: -
CDR3 protein: CAWSVEAEQFF
CDR3 DNA: TGTGCCTGGAGCGTCGAGGCCGAGCAGTTCTTC

D gene: TRBD2
V gene: TRBV7-2
CDR3 length: 18
J gene: TRBJ2-5
clone size: -
CDR3 protein: CASSPSLGLAGFGETQYF
CDR3 DNA: TGTGCCAGCAGCCCCAGTCTTGGACTAGCGGGATTTGGCGAGACCCAGTACTTC

D gene: TRBD2
V gene: TRBV7-2
CDR3 length: 17
J gene: TRBJ2-7
clone size: -
CDR3 protein: CASSLYPSGTTAYEQYF
CDR3 DNA: TGTGCCAGCAGCTTATACCCTAGCGGGACGACGGCCTACGAGCAGTACTTC

D gene: -
V gene: TRBV19
CDR3 length: 15
J gene: TRBJ1-2
clone size: -
CDR3 protein: CASSTMQATGTGYTF
CDR3 DNA: TGTGCCAGTAGTACAATGCAAGCCACCGGAACTGGCTACACCTTC

D gene: -
V gene: TRBV9
CDR3 length: 15
J gene: TRBJ1-4
clone size: medium-sized
CDR3 protein: CASSVDGFAGGKLFF
CDR3 DNA: TGTGCCAGCAGCGTAGACGGGTTTGCAGGCGGAAAACTGTTTTTT

D gene: -
V gene: TRBV10-3
CDR3 length: 18
J gene: TRBJ2-3
clone size: -
CDR3 protein: CAISESTGGTRRTDTQYF
CDR3 DNA: TGTGCCATCAGTGAGTCGACAGGCGGGACCCGACGTACAGATACGCAGTATTTT

D gene: -
V gene: TRBV7-8
CDR3 length: 12
J gene: TRBJ2-1
clone size: -
CDR3 protein: CASSLQSNEQFF
CDR3 DNA: TGTGCCAGCAGCTTGCAGAGCAATGAGCAGTTCTTC

D gene: TRBD2
V gene: TRBV18
CDR3 length: 14
J gene: TRBJ2-1
clone size: -
CDR3 protein: CASSRLAGVDEQFF
CDR3 DNA: TGTGCCAGCTCTCGACTAGCGGGAGTGGATGAGCAGTTCTTC

D gene: -
V gene: TRBV30
CDR3 length: 11
J gene: TRBJ1-3
clone size: few
CDR3 protein: CAWSDRNTIYF
CDR3 DNA: TGTGCCTGGAGTGACAGAAACACCATATATTTT

D gene: -
V gene: TRBV4-2
CDR3 length: 16
J gene: TRBJ1-4
clone size: -
CDR3 protein: CASSQESIGINEKLFF
CDR3 DNA: TGTGCCAGCAGCCAAGAGTCGATAGGGATTAATGAAAAACTGTTTTTT

D gene: -
V gene: TRBV18
CDR3 length: 17
J gene: TRBJ1-5
clone size: once
CDR3 protein: CASSPLGGVNSNQPQHF
CDR3 DNA: TGTGCCAGCTCACCACTCGGCGGAGTCAATAGCAATCAGCCCCAGCATTTT

D gene: -
V gene: TRBV7-8
CDR3 length: 14
J gene: TRBJ1-5
clone size: many
CDR3 protein: CASSSIQGNQPQHF
CDR3 DNA: TGTGCCAGCAGCTCCATCCAGGGCAATCAGCCCCAGCATTTT

D gene: -
V gene: TRBV18
CDR3 length: 16
J gene: TRBJ1-1
clone size: -
CDR3 protein: CASSPRSRGTNTEAFF
CDR3 DNA: TGTGCCAGCTCACCACGTTCCCGGGGAACGAACACTGAAGCTTTCTTT

D gene: TRBD1
V gene: TRBV2
CDR3 length: 16
J gene: TRBJ2-5
clone size: -
CDR3 protein: CASSRPGTGMGETQYF
CDR3 DNA: TGTGCCAGCAGCAGACCCGGGACAGGGATGGGGGAGACCCAGTACTTC

D gene: -
V gene: TRBV30
CDR3 length: 15
J gene: TRBJ2-1
clone size: -
CDR3 protein: CAWSADLARKNEQFF
CDR3 DNA: TGTGCCTGGAGCGCTGACTTAGCGCGCAAGAATGAGCAGTTCTTC

D gene: -
V gene: TRBV28
CDR3 length: 12
J gene: TRBJ2-1
clone size: -
CDR3 protein: CASSSLLEEQFF
CDR3 DNA: TGTGCCAGCAGTTCTCTTTTGGAGGAGCAGTTCTTC

D gene: -
V gene: TRBV7-8
CDR3 length: 13
J gene: TRBJ2-1
clone size: -
CDR3 protein: CASSADRHNEQFF
CDR3 DNA: TGTGCCAGCAGCGCCGACAGACACAATGAGCAGTTCTTC

D gene: -
V gene: TRBV5-1
CDR3 length: 15
J gene: TRBJ2-7
clone size: -
CDR3 protein: CASSLGGTSSYEQYF
CDR3 DNA: TGCGCCAGCAGTCTGGGAGGTACAAGCTCCTACGAGCAGTACTTC

D gene: TRBD2
V gene: TRBV14
CDR3 length: 16
J gene: TRBJ2-3
clone size: -
CDR3 protein: CASSQEKPSGPDTQYF
CDR3 DNA: TGTGCCAGCAGCCAAGAAAAGCCTAGCGGGCCCGATACGCAGTATTTT

D gene: -
V gene: TRBV18
CDR3 length: 14
J gene: TRBJ1-1
clone size: few
CDR3 protein: CASSRMTGNTEAFF
CDR3 DNA: TGTGCCAGCTCACGAATGACAGGGAACACTGAAGCTTTCTTT

D gene: -
V gene: TRBV10-1
CDR3 length: 13
J gene: TRBJ2-7
clone size: medium-sized
CDR3 protein: CASSEGSSYEQYF
CDR3 DNA: TGCGCCAGCAGTGAGGGGAGCTCCTACGAGCAGTACTTC

D gene: TRBD2
V gene: TRBV7-6
CDR3 length: 15
J gene: TRBJ2-1
clone size: -
CDR3 protein: CASSKGTSANNEQFF
CDR3 DNA: TGTGCCAGCAGCAAAGGGACTAGCGCCAACAATGAGCAGTTCTTC

D gene: -
V gene: TRBV6-1
CDR3 length: 15
J gene: TRBJ1-5
clone size: -
CDR3 protein: CATYSGLYSNQPQHF
CDR3 DNA: TGTGCCACTTACTCAGGCCTTTATAGCAATCAGCCCCAGCATTTT

D gene: -
V gene: TRBV5-5
CDR3 length: 11
J gene: TRBJ2-1
clone size: -
CDR3 protein: CASKLNNEQFF
CDR3 DNA: TGTGCCAGCAAATTGAATAATGAGCAGTTCTTC

D gene: -
V gene: TRBV11-2
CDR3 length: 14
J gene: TRBJ2-3
clone size: few
CDR3 protein: CASSPLGGTDTQYF
CDR3 DNA: TGTGCCAGCAGCCCACTAGGGGGCACAGATACGCAGTATTTT

D gene: -
V gene: TRBV2
CDR3 length: 15
J gene: TRBJ1-1
clone size: -
CDR3 protein: CASSEASGGGTEAFF
CDR3 DNA: TGTGCCAGCAGTGAAGCGTCGGGTGGGGGGACTGAAGCTTTCTTT

D gene: TRBD1
V gene: TRBV7-9
CDR3 length: 12
J gene: TRBJ1-2
clone size: -
CDR3 protein: CATQNRGGGYTF
CDR3 DNA: TGTGCGACTCAAAACAGGGGCGGTGGCTACACCTTC

D gene: -
V gene: TRBV10-3
CDR3 length: 16
J gene: TRBJ2-7
clone size: -
CDR3 protein: CAISEPGRDSRYEQYF
CDR3 DNA: TGTGCCATCAGTGAGCCGGGGAGGGACAGCCGATACGAGCAGTACTTC

D gene: -
V gene: TRBV11-2
CDR3 length: 14
J gene: TRBJ1-2
clone size: -
CDR3 protein: CASSLVRTNYGYTF
CDR3 DNA: TGTGCCAGCAGCTTAGTTAGGACAAACTATGGCTACACCTTC

D gene: TRBD2
V gene: TRBV6-1
CDR3 length: 14
J gene: TRBJ2-7
clone size: once
CDR3 protein: CASSASGGPYEQYF
CDR3 DNA: TGTGCCAGCAGTGCTTCGGGAGGGCCATACGAGCAGTACTTC

D gene: -
V gene: TRBV5-4
CDR3 length: 16
J gene: TRBJ2-1
clone size: -
CDR3 protein: CASSLPGVAPDNEQFF
CDR3 DNA: TGTGCCAGCAGCCTTCCCGGGGTAGCCCCCGACAATGAGCAGTTCTTC

D gene: -
V gene: TRBV21-1
CDR3 length: 16
J gene: TRBJ2-7
clone size: -
CDR3 protein: CASSPNCGTGGREQYF
CDR3 DNA: TGTGCCAGCAGCCCAAATTGCGGGACAGGGGGTCGTGAGCAGTACTTC

D gene: TRBD2
V gene: TRBV9
CDR3 length: 17
J gene: TRBJ2-1
clone size: -
CDR3 protein: CASSVVGTSGRGNEQFF
CDR3 DNA: TGTGCCAGCAGCGTAGTCGGGACTAGCGGGAGGGGCAATGAGCAGTTCTTC

D gene: TRBD2
V gene: TRBV4-2
CDR3 length: 16
J gene: TRBJ2-1
clone size: -
CDR3 protein: CASSPASGRAYNEQFF
CDR3 DNA: TGTGCCAGCAGCCCAGCCAGCGGGAGGGCCTACAATGAGCAGTTCTTC

D gene: TRBD1
V gene: TRBV6-5
CDR3 length: 15
J gene: TRBJ1-1
clone size: -
CDR3 protein: CASSFGQGGSTEAFF
CDR3 DNA: TGTGCCAGCAGCTTCGGACAGGGAGGATCGACTGAAGCTTTCTTT

D gene: -
V gene: TRBV7-9
CDR3 length: 14
J gene: TRBJ1-2
clone size: -
CDR3 protein: CASSISGTHYGYTF
CDR3 DNA: TGTGCCAGCAGCATCTCTGGGACACACTATGGCTACACCTTC

D gene: -
V gene: TRBV19
CDR3 length: 15
J gene: TRBJ2-7
clone size: -
CDR3 protein: CASSIWAGAAYEQYF
CDR3 DNA: TGTGCCAGTAGTATATGGGCAGGGGCAGCCTACGAGCAGTACTTC

D gene: TRBD1
V gene: TRBV6-5
CDR3 length: 14
J gene: TRBJ2-4
clone size: -
CDR3 protein: CASIPQGAKNIQYF
CDR3 DNA: TGTGCCAGCATTCCACAGGGGGCGAAAAACATTCAGTACTTC

D gene: TRBD2
V gene: TRBV4-2
CDR3 length: 12
J gene: TRBJ2-7
clone size: -
CDR3 protein: CASSQGGSEQYF
CDR3 DNA: TGTGCCAGCAGCCAGGGCGGGAGTGAGCAGTACTTC

D gene: -
V gene: TRBV7-3
CDR3 length: 13
J gene: TRBJ2-2
clone size: -
CDR3 protein: CASSFYRTGELFF
CDR3 DNA: TGTGCCAGCAGCTTTTATCGGACCGGGGAGCTGTTTTTT

D gene: TRBD1
V gene: TRBV7-9
CDR3 length: 14
J gene: TRBJ1-2
clone size: -
CDR3 protein: CASSFGQGAHGYTF
CDR3 DNA: TGTGCCAGCAGCTTTGGACAGGGGGCGCATGGCTACACCTTC

D gene: TRBD2
V gene: TRBV7-9
CDR3 length: 14
J gene: TRBJ2-1
clone size: -
CDR3 protein: CASSLVTSGDEQFF
CDR3 DNA: TGTGCCAGCAGCTTAGTTACTAGCGGCGATGAGCAGTTCTTC

D gene: -
V gene: TRBV4-1
CDR3 length: 14
J gene: TRBJ2-2
clone size: -
CDR3 protein: CASSQTEGTGELFF
CDR3 DNA: TGCGCCAGCAGCCAAACTGAGGGCACCGGGGAGCTGTTTTTT

D gene: TRBD2
V gene: TRBV29-1
CDR3 length: 14
J gene: TRBJ2-7
clone size: -
CDR3 protein: CSVETSGSSYEQYF
CDR3 DNA: TGCAGCGTTGAAACTAGCGGGAGCTCCTACGAGCAGTACTTC

D gene: TRBD1
V gene: TRBV7-2
CDR3 length: 16
J gene: TRBJ2-2
clone size: once
CDR3 protein: CASSLRQGADTGELFF
CDR3 DNA: TGTGCCAGCAGCTTACGACAGGGGGCAGACACCGGGGAGCTGTTTTTT

D gene: -
V gene: TRBV30
CDR3 length: 15
J gene: TRBJ2-7
clone size: -
CDR3 protein: CAWSPYTERSYEQYF
CDR3 DNA: TGTGCCTGGAGTCCTTACACCGAAAGATCCTACGAGCAGTACTTC

D gene: TRBD1
V gene: TRBV2
CDR3 length: 15
J gene: TRBJ1-1
clone size: -
CDR3 protein: CASSGQGWMNTEAFF
CDR3 DNA: TGTGCCAGCAGTGGACAGGGTTGGATGAACACTGAAGCTTTCTTT

D gene: -
V gene: TRBV11-2
CDR3 length: 10
J gene: TRBJ2-3
clone size: -
CDR3 protein: CASSKDTQYF
CDR3 DNA: TGTGCCAGCAGTAAAGATACGCAGTATTTT

D gene: TRBD1
V gene: TRBV13
CDR3 length: 14
J gene: TRBJ2-7
clone size: -
CDR3 protein: CASHRQGSSYEQYF
CDR3 DNA: TGTGCCAGCCATAGACAGGGGAGCTCCTACGAGCAGTACTTC

D gene: -
V gene: TRBV18
CDR3 length: 14
J gene: TRBJ1-1
clone size: -
CDR3 protein: CASSRGPLVTEAFF
CDR3 DNA: TGTGCCAGCTCGAGGGGACCCCTGGTCACTGAAGCTTTCTTT

D gene: TRBD2
V gene: TRBV5-1
CDR3 length: 16
J gene: TRBJ2-5
clone size: -
CDR3 protein: CASSLAPSGSGETQYF
CDR3 DNA: TGCGCCAGCAGCTTGGCCCCTAGCGGGAGCGGAGAGACCCAGTACTTC

D gene: TRBD1
V gene: TRBV4-1
CDR3 length: 15
J gene: TRBJ1-5
clone size: -
CDR3 protein: CASSQTGTYNQPQHF
CDR3 DNA: TGCGCCAGCAGCCAGACAGGGACCTACAATCAGCCCCAGCATTTT

D gene: TRBD1
V gene: TRBV19
CDR3 length: 15
J gene: TRBJ1-5
clone size: -
CDR3 protein: CASSTRQGNDQPQHF
CDR3 DNA: TGTGCCAGTAGTACCAGACAGGGGAACGATCAGCCCCAGCATTTT

D gene: -
V gene: TRBV4-1
CDR3 length: 13
J gene: TRBJ2-5
clone size: -
CDR3 protein: CASSQTGQETQYF
CDR3 DNA: TGCGCCAGCAGCCAGACAGGTCAAGAGACCCAGTACTTC

D gene: TRBD2
V gene: TRBV18
CDR3 length: 15
J gene: TRBJ2-2
clone size: -
CDR3 protein: CASSPPGTTTGELFF
CDR3 DNA: TGTGCCAGCTCACCACCGGGGACTACCACCGGGGAGCTGTTTTTT

D gene: TRBD2
V gene: TRBV10-2
CDR3 length: 15
J gene: TRBJ2-7
clone size: -
CDR3 protein: CASSDLGGSSYEQYF
CDR3 DNA: TGCGCCAGCAGTGATTTGGGGGGGTCCTCCTACGAGCAGTACTTC

D gene: TRBD2
V gene: TRBV28
CDR3 length: 22
J gene: TRBJ2-2
clone size: -
CDR3 protein: CASSLYWGVGNPTSAIAGELFF
CDR3 DNA: TGTGCCAGCAGTTTATATTGGGGGGTAGGGAATCCGACTAGCGCTATCGCCGGGGAGCTGTTTTTT

D gene: -
V gene: TRBV5-1
CDR3 length: 16
J gene: TRBJ1-1
clone size: -
CDR3 protein: CASSLNRAVWNTEAFF
CDR3 DNA: TGCGCCAGCAGCTTGAATCGAGCAGTGTGGAACACTGAAGCTTTCTTT

D gene: -
V gene: TRBV2
CDR3 length: 12
J gene: TRBJ2-5
clone size: -
CDR3 protein: CASNNIQAIQYF
CDR3 DNA: TGTGCCAGCAATAACATCCAAGCGATCCAGTACTTC